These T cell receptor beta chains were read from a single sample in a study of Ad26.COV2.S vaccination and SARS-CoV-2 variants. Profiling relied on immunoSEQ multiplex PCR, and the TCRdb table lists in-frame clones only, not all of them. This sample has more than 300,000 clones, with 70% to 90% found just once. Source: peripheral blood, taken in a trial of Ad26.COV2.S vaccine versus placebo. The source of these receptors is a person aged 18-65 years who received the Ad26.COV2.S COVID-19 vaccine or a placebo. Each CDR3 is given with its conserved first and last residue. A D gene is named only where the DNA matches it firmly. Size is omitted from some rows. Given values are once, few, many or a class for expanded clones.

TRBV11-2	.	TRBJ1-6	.	CASSLTRSPLHF	TGTGCCAGCAGCTTAACTCGTTCACCCCTCCACTTT
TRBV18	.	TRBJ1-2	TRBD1	CASSPDRDYGYTF	TGTGCCAGCTCTCCAGACAGGGACTATGGCTACACCTTC
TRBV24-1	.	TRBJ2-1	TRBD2	CATSDPSGGVNEQFF	TGTGCCACCAGTGACCCTAGCGGGGGGGTCAATGAGCAGTTCTTC
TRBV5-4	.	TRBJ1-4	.	CASSPRGGVEKLFF	TGTGCCAGCAGCCCACGGGGTGGGGTGGAAAAACTGTTTTTT
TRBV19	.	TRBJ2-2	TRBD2	CASGAPNTGELFF	TGTGCTAGCGGGGCCCCGAACACCGGGGAGCTGTTTTTT
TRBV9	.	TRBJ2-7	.	CASSVHGGPSYEQYF	TGTGCCAGCAGCGTGCACGGGGGCCCCTCCTACGAGCAGTACTTC
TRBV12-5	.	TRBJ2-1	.	CASGNRDTSMGQFF	TGTGCTAGTGGTAACCGGGACACCAGTATGGGGCAGTTCTTC
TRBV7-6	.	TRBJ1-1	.	CASSLRENTEAFF	TGTGCCAGCAGCTTAAGAGAGAACACTGAAGCTTTCTTT
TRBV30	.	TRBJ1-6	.	CAWTSTGNSPLHF	TGTGCCTGGACCTCCACAGGGAATTCACCCCTCCACTTT
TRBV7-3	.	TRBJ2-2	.	CASSLMRNTGELFF	TGTGCCAGCAGCTTAATGCGAAACACCGGGGAGCTGTTTTTT
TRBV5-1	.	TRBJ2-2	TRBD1	CASSPLTGTNTGELFF	TGCGCCAGCAGCCCCCTGACAGGGACGAACACCGGGGAGCTGTTTTTT
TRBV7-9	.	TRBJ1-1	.	CASSQNTEAFF	TGTGCCAGCAGCCAGAACACTGAAGCTTTCTTT
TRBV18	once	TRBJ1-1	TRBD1	CASSPPTGGENTEAFF	TGTGCCAGCTCACCACCTACAGGGGGAGAGAACACTGAAGCTTTCTTT
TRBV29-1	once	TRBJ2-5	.	CSVAEGTTQGETQYF	TGCAGCGTTGCTGAAGGGACTACCCAGGGGGAGACCCAGTACTTC
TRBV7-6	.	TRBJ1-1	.	CASSLRANTEAFF	TGTGCCAGCAGCTTAAGGGCGAACACTGAAGCTTTCTTT
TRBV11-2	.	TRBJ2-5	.	CASSINQGQETQYF	TGTGCCAGCAGCATAAACCAGGGACAAGAGACCCAGTACTTC
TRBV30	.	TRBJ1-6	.	CAWNRRLGTENNSPLHF	TGTGCCTGGAACAGACGTCTCGGGACGGAAAATAATTCACCCCTCCACTTT
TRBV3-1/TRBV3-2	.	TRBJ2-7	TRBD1	CASSSTPGTGGEQYF	TGTGCCAGCAGCTCCACTCCCGGGACAGGGGGCGAGCAGTACTTC
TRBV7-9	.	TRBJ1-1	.	CASSRLTWASWNTEAFF	TGTGCCAGCAGCCGCCTTACATGGGCCAGTTGGAACACTGAAGCTTTCTTT
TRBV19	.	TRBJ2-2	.	CASSIARVPGELFF	TGTGCCAGTAGTATAGCGAGGGTCCCCGGGGAGCTGTTTTTT